This T cell receptor (beta chain) was identified during a study of cytomegalovirus exposure and HLA in healthy donors. Background on the study: Approximately 85 million unique TCRs from HLA-typed donors were held in an early release of data. Membership in the Caucasian-associated ancestry cluster was found for 75% to 90% of 300 to 400 genotyped donors. General study results and limits: Segments of the TCR beta V type were, in most cases, productive about 87% or about 30% of the time in an earlier analysis.

For this clone: Its antigen is undetermined.

The PCR was carried out with 60 Vbeta primers and 13 Jbeta primers. Profiled with immunoSEQ multiplex PCR; TCRdb holds only in-frame clones, not every one. The data show roughly 50,000 clones, less than 85% seen once. Sequencing was carried out using PBMCs. The TCR sequence derives from a man younger than 45 in good health and CMV-seropositive.

The CDR3: CASSVQGYNSPLHF. Here the CDR3 DNA reads TGTGCCAGCAGTGTACAGGGGTATAATTCACCCCTCCACTTT. The chain carries TRBV27 and TRBJ1-6; 7 bases align to TRBD1. J lost 4 bases, V lost 5 bases, and 2 bases had no gene match. Germline assignment: CDR1 MNHEY and CDR2 SMNVEV (reference sequence). The CDR3 consists of 14 residues.